The 5 T cell receptor beta chains listed next were all sequenced from one sample in a study of T cell responses to AZD1222 COVID-19 vaccine. Here immunoSEQ multiplex PCR was the method, and the copy in TCRdb shows in-frame clones only, minus some. The data hold roughly 180,000 clones, with 87% observed a single time. This material consisted of peripheral blood, taken on day 0 of AZD1222 vaccination. The receptors originated from an adult in good health.

The table lists this clone with a count of one. Here the CDR3 DNA reads TGTGCCAGCAGCCAAGTTGCTAGCGGGGACAACCAAGAGACCCAGTACTTC. Translation: CASSQVASGDNQETQYF. The rearrangement uses TRBV4-2 and TRBJ2-5; TRBD2 matches at 9 bases. The CDR3 sequence is 17 residues long. Germline V gene data show CDR1 as LGHNA and CDR2 as YNFKEQ. V lost 1 base to trimming and J lost 0 bases; unmatched junction nucleotides: 6.

The rearrangement joins TRBV6-5 to TRBJ2-7; possible D gene TRBD2, 7 bases. The ends were cut back, 5 bases at V and 9 bases at J, with 14 bases in the middle. From germline, CDR1 is MNHEY and CDR2 SVGAGI. This CDR3 is 12 amino acids long. The CDR3 DNA reads TGTGCCAGCAGTCCAAGGGGGAGGGGGCAGTACTTC. Protein: CASSPRGRGQYF.

This rearrangement joins TRBV25-1 to TRBJ2-1, with 9 positions matching TRBD1. V shed 7 bases and J 7 bases; nucleotides not matched to a gene: 8. The CDR3 is made up of 14 amino acids. The germline V gene encodes CDR1 MGHDK and CDR2 SYGVNS. The CDR3 region has the DNA TGTGCCAGCACCGTTGGACAGGGGAAGAATGAGCAGTTCTTC. Translation: CASTVGQGKNEQFF.

The chain recombines TRBV5-6 with TRBJ2-1, with D perhaps TRBD2 (6 bases). In germline, CDR1 is SGHDT, CDR2 YYEEEE. The CDR3 is made up of 15 amino acids. V dropped 2 bases and J dropped 1 base, with 10 bases sitting between them. CDR3 nucleotides: TGTGCCAGCAGCTTACGGGAGAAGTCCTACAATGAGCAGTTCTTC. Translated: CASSLREKSYNEQFF.

This rearrangement joins TRBV3-1 (or the pseudogene TRBV3-2) to TRBJ2-4; D is tentatively TRBD1 or TRBD2 (5 bases each). The length of the CDR3 is 13 residues. Trimming pared 4 bases from V and 8 bases from J, leaving 12 bases between. In germline, CDR1 is LGHDT, CDR2 YNNKEL (reference sequence). The CDR3 sequence: CASSPGPKHIQYF. Written as DNA, the CDR3 is TGTGCCAGCAGCCCGGGACCTAAACACATTCAGTACTTC.